Listed below are T cell receptor beta chains from one sample, sequenced in a study of tumor-infiltrating lymphocytes in primary liver carcinoma. TCRdb itself ran the multiplex PCR reads through MiXCR, one entry per CDR3 protein. In the table there are hundreds of thousands of distinct CDR3 sequences, 65% of which are singletons. The sequenced sample was peripheral blood. The receptor set was obtained from a man aged 40-55 years with primary liver carcinoma and hepatitis B virus infection. Both conserved end residues are trimmed from each CDR3. Each record gives: D gene, V gene, J gene, CDR3 protein. The D gene is left open where the match is weak.

D gene: TRBD2; V gene: TRBV5-1; J gene: TRBJ2-2; CDR3 protein: VSSPRSGSNGELF
D gene: .; V gene: TRBV7-9; J gene: TRBJ2-7; CDR3 protein: ASSAGDFTYGQY
D gene: .; V gene: TRBV28; J gene: TRBJ2-6; CDR3 protein: ASSSGEVSGANVLT
D gene: .; V gene: TRBV11-2; J gene: TRBJ1-3; CDR3 protein: ASTQPSDRLGENTIY
D gene: .; V gene: TRBV28; J gene: TRBJ2-1; CDR3 protein: ASRLESRPPYNEQF
D gene: .; V gene: TRBV6-1; J gene: TRBJ2-5; CDR3 protein: ASRLGETQY
D gene: TRBD1; V gene: TRBV4-1; J gene: TRBJ1-2; CDR3 protein: ASSQAPNDKGAEGYT
D gene: TRBD2; V gene: TRBV7-3; J gene: TRBJ2-2; CDR3 protein: ASSLTASSGPNTGELF
D gene: .; V gene: TRBV7-9; J gene: TRBJ2-7; CDR3 protein: ASSLSRGPYEQY
D gene: .; V gene: TRBV14; J gene: TRBJ2-5; CDR3 protein: ASSSAAGTQY
D gene: TRBD2; V gene: TRBV6-2/TRBV6-3; J gene: TRBJ2-3; CDR3 protein: ASRPVAGGRVDTQC
D gene: .; V gene: TRBV10-3; J gene: TRBJ1-1; CDR3 protein: AITVGSNTEAF
D gene: TRBD1; V gene: TRBV28; J gene: TRBJ2-3; CDR3 protein: ASTPQRGGGTTDTQY
D gene: TRBD2; V gene: TRBV11-1; J gene: TRBJ2-3; CDR3 protein: ASKEGTLTRGTSDMQY
D gene: .; V gene: TRBV28; J gene: TRBJ2-3; CDR3 protein: ATYPAAKPTDTQY
D gene: .; V gene: TRBV5-6; J gene: TRBJ2-3; CDR3 protein: ASSFQGGDTQY
D gene: TRBD1; V gene: TRBV29-1; J gene: TRBJ2-7; CDR3 protein: SVVSGTAPYEQY
D gene: TRBD2; V gene: TRBV11-2; J gene: TRBJ2-1; CDR3 protein: VSSQGLGYGDEQF
D gene: .; V gene: TRBV7-9; J gene: TRBJ1-1; CDR3 protein: ASSLGRGMAEAF
D gene: .; V gene: TRBV29-1; J gene: TRBJ1-1; CDR3 protein: IVGSYTEAF
D gene: TRBD1; V gene: TRBV5-1; J gene: TRBJ1-4; CDR3 protein: TSSPIGTGNVKLF
D gene: .; V gene: TRBV10-3; J gene: TRBJ1-1; CDR3 protein: AISERGGVSGNTEAF
D gene: .; V gene: TRBV6-2/TRBV6-3; J gene: TRBJ2-5; CDR3 protein: ASSYSSEWPAEETQY
D gene: TRBD1; V gene: TRBV4-3; J gene: TRBJ1-1; CDR3 protein: ASSQDLWGQPF
D gene: TRBD1; V gene: TRBV5-4; J gene: TRBJ1-1; CDR3 protein: ASSPGTRTGEGTEAF
D gene: .; V gene: TRBV11-3; J gene: .; CDR3 protein: ASSPRGRTSGRLITDTQH
D gene: .; V gene: TRBV11-2; J gene: TRBJ2-3; CDR3 protein: ASSSEPSFFCTQY